Listed here are 19 T cell receptor beta chains from one sample, sequenced in a study of CXCR3-negative and CXCR3-positive naive CD8 T cells. The authors prepared UMI-labeled TRB cDNA libraries by 5' RACE. TCRdb re-called the 5' RACE reads and catalogs CDR3 proteins one per entry, DNA excluded. The sample totals approximately 5,800 distinct CDR3 sequences. Material: naive CXCR3- CD8+ T cells from blood. Subset given: CD45RO-CCR7+CD27+CD95- naive CD8+ T cells lacking CXCR3 (TNR3-). The source is a human donor in good health. Some clones in this sample may be carry-over from other donors' samples.

By frequency, this clonotype is medium-sized. The chain couples TRBV29-1 to TRBJ1-1; the TCRdb D gene call, TRBD1, has no DNA to confirm it. Germline V gene sequence: CDR1 SQVTM, CDR2 ANQGSEA. The CDR3 sequence is 12 residues long. CDR3 in amino acids: CSVNRANTEAFF.

This clonotype is classed as large (0.1 to 1%) by frequency. CDR3 in amino acids: CASSTPGTGGGRRAYNEQFF. This chain joins TRBV9 and TRBJ2-1; TCRdb designates TRBD1, a call that cannot be tested without DNA. The CDR3 runs to 20 residues. Looked up from germline, CDR1 is SGDLS and CDR2 is YYNGEE.

The chain links TRBV28 to TRBJ2-7; TCRdb names TRBD2, which stays unverified in the absence of DNA. This CDR3 is 14 amino acids long. The germline gives CDR1 MDHEN, CDR2 SYDVKM. The CDR3 is CASSFFTGRGEQYF.

By frequency, this clonotype registers medium-sized (0.01 to 0.1%). The chain recombines TRBV20-1 with TRBJ1-2; TCRdb's D gene call, TRBD1, goes unchecked for lack of DNA. The CDR3 extends over 19 amino acids. Germline V gene data show CDR1 as DFQATT and CDR2 as SNEGSKA (reference sequence). Here the CDR3 reads CSARVISNEAGGLGYGYTF.

The rearrangement uses TRBV6-5 and TRBJ1-2. The length of the CDR3 is 12 residues. Germline assignment: CDR1 MNHEY and CDR2 SVGAGI. CDR3 in amino acids: CASSYGDYGYTF.

Its frequency marks this clonotype as medium-sized. The V and J genes are TRBV3-1 and TRBJ1-1. The CDR3 is 11 residues long. CDR1 LGHDT and CDR2 YNNKEL come from the germline V gene (reference sequence). CDR3 region: CASSDGMDAFF.

The J gene is TRBJ1-6, the V gene TRBV25-1. This CDR3 has 14 residues. Germline CDR1 is MGHDK and CDR2 is SYGVNS. This CDR3 reads CASSEYRSNSPLHF. Together with reference TRBV25-1 and TRBJ1-6, the CDR3 gives the full variable domain: EADIYQTPRYLVIGTGKKITLECSQTMGHDKMYWYQQDPGMELHLIHYSYGVNSTEKGDLSSESTVSRIRTEHFPLTLESARPSHTSQYLCASSEYRSNSPLHFGNGTRLTVT.

The chain joins TRBV29-1 to TRBJ1-2; TCRdb's D call, TRBD1, is unchecked because there is no DNA. Looked up from germline, CDR1 is SQVTM and CDR2 is ANQGSEA. The CDR3 length is 12 residues. The CDR3: CSVVEGGYGYTF.

The chain carries TRBV19 and TRBJ1-1. Germline assignment: CDR1 LNHDA and CDR2 SQIVND (reference sequence). This CDR3 has 18 residues. CDR3 in amino acids: CASSIDKRLEPSGTEAFF. Variable domain in full (rest from reference TRBV19 and TRBJ1-1): DGGITQSPKYLFRKEGQNVTLSCEQNLNHDAMYWYRQDPGQGLRLIYYSQIVNDFQKGDIAEGYSVSREKKESFPLTVTSAQKNPTAFYLCASSIDKRLEPSGTEAFFGQGTRLTVV.

Frequency places this clonotype as medium-sized (0.01 to 0.1%). The chain employs TRBV29-1 and TRBJ1-2; TCRdb indicates TRBD1, and absent DNA this call remains unverified. CDR3 length: 12 residues. The germline CDR1 and CDR2 sequences are SQVTM and ANQGSEA. This chain's CDR3 is CSVGEDSYGYTF.

The chain combines TRBV27 with TRBJ2-3; TCRdb picks TRBD2, but there is no DNA to check that call. CDR1 and CDR2 from the germline V gene are MNHEY and SMNVEV (reference sequence). The CDR3 runs to 15 residues. The CDR3 is CASSSGTSGGDTQYF.

CDR3 amino acids: CASSPTARGWTEAFF. This chain joins TRBV5-1 and TRBJ1-1; with no DNA, the TCRdb D assignment of TRBD1 cannot be verified. Per germline, CDR1 SGHRS and CDR2 YFSETQ. The length of the CDR3 is 15 residues.

This clonotype ranks as medium-sized in terms of frequency. V gene TRBV5-1 combines with J gene TRBJ2-5. Germline assignment: CDR1 SGHRS and CDR2 YFSETQ. The length of the CDR3 is 14 residues. CDR3 residues: CASSLATPEETQYF.

This clonotype is deemed medium-sized by its frequency. This rearrangement joins TRBV20-1 to TRBJ1-4; TCRdb names TRBD1, which stays unverified in the absence of DNA. CDR3 length equals 14 residues. In germline, CDR1 is DFQATT, CDR2 SNEGSKA (reference sequence). The CDR3 region is CSARSPATNEKLFF.

J is TRBJ2-7 and V is TRBV7-2. Germline V gene data show CDR1 as SGHTA and CDR2 as FQGNSA. The CDR3 is 13 residues long. The CDR3 loop is CASSAGNPYEQYF.

J is TRBJ1-5 and V is TRBV5-6; checking the TCRdb D call of TRBD1 is not possible without DNA. Germline V gene data show CDR1 as SGHDT and CDR2 as YYEEEE. The CDR3 extends over 15 amino acids. CDR3: CASSEWGGGNQPQHF. Full variable domain (rest looked up from reference TRBV5-6 and TRBJ1-5): DAGVTQSPTHLIKTRGQQVTLRCSPKSGHDTVSWYQQALGQGPQFIFQYYEEEERQRGNFPDRFSGHQFPNYSSELNVNALLLGDSALYLCASSEWGGGNQPQHFGDGTRLSIL.

The chain employs TRBV15 and TRBJ2-1. The germline V gene has CDR1 LNHNV and CDR2 YYDKDF (reference sequence). CDR3 size: 14 residues. The CDR3 spells CATSREADYNEQFF.

The chain combines TRBV11-2 with TRBJ1-1. Germline V gene data show CDR1 as SGHAT and CDR2 as FQNNGV. The CDR3 totals 15 residues. The chain's CDR3 is CASSLALWGNTEAFF.

This clonotype counts as medium-sized by frequency. This sequence joins TRBV4-3 and TRBJ2-7; TCRdb lists TRBD1, though no DNA is available to test this call. Germline-derived CDR1 and CDR2 are LGHNA and YSLEER. The CDR3 sequence is 13 residues long. The CDR3 loop is CASSPHPGAEQYF.